Listed below are T cell receptor beta chains from one sample, sequenced in a study of blood T cell repertoires in COVID-19. Produced via immunoSEQ multiplex PCR; TCRdb's table is partial and in-frame only. This sample has some 180,000 clones, with more than 65% found just once. Specimen: peripheral blood. The receptors were gathered from a man between 65 and 85 years old with active or convalescent COVID-19. The CDR3 runs from the conserved cysteine through the conserved F or W. D genes are given only for firm matches. Clone size is stated in some rows and not others, as once, few, many or a class when expanded.

D gene,J gene,clone size,V gene,CDR3 protein,CDR3 DNA
TRBD1,TRBJ1-2,-,TRBV27,CASSLTGVNYGYTF,TGTGCCAGCAGTTTAACAGGGGTTAACTATGGCTACACCTTC
TRBD1,TRBJ2-2,-,TRBV24-1,CATSGSADREDTGELFF,TGTGCCACCAGTGGATCCGCGGACAGGGAGGACACCGGGGAGCTGTTTTTT
-,TRBJ1-5,-,TRBV16,CASSQGAGGSNQPQHF,TGTGCCAGCAGCCAAGGGGCCGGGGGGAGCAATCAGCCCCAGCATTTT
-,TRBJ1-1,-,TRBV5-8,CASSLGGQGGMAFF,TGTGCCAGCAGCTTGGGGGGCCAGGGAGGGATGGCTTTCTTT
-,TRBJ1-1,-,TRBV18,CASSPDSPEAFF,TGTGCCAGCTCACCGGACAGCCCTGAAGCTTTCTTT
-,TRBJ1-4,-,TRBV5-1,CASSRTDSSTNEKLFF,TGCGCCAGCAGCCGAACCGACTCTTCAACTAATGAAAAACTGTTTTTT
-,TRBJ2-7,once,TRBV19,CASSSPGNPTYEQYF,TGTGCCAGTAGTTCCCCCGGGAACCCCACCTACGAGCAGTACTTC
-,TRBJ2-3,-,TRBV18,CASSPTGETDTQYF,TGTGCCAGCTCACCCACCGGGGAAACAGATACGCAGTATTTT
-,TRBJ1-5,few,TRBV30,CAWSPSTLNQPQHF,TGTGCCTGGAGTCCATCGACTCTCAATCAGCCCCAGCATTTT
-,TRBJ2-1,-,TRBV2,CAIRLGASGQQGSYNEQFF,TGTGCCATCCGCCTGGGGGCTAGCGGACAACAGGGCTCCTACAATGAGCAGTTCTTC
-,TRBJ1-3,-,TRBV29-1,CSVRVVSGNTIYF,TGCAGCGTCCGGGTTGTCTCTGGAAACACCATATATTTT
TRBD1,TRBJ1-2,-,TRBV6-5,CASTPQGVYGYTF,TGTGCCAGCACCCCACAGGGGGTCTATGGCTACACCTTC
-,TRBJ1-1,-,TRBV5-1,CASSRGRDTEAFF,TGCGCCAGCAGCCGGGGGAGGGACACTGAAGCTTTCTTT
TRBD1,TRBJ1-4,-,TRBV5-4,CASSNRGVANEKLFF,TGTGCCAGCAGCAACAGGGGGGTAGCTAATGAAAAACTGTTTTTT
-,TRBJ1-5,few,TRBV13,CASSLGGRNQPQHF,TGTGCCAGCAGCTTAGGCGGGAGAAATCAGCCCCAGCATTTT
TRBD1,TRBJ1-4,-,TRBV28,CASRPQGYATNEKLFF,TGTGCCAGCAGGCCACAGGGGTACGCAACTAATGAAAAACTGTTTTTT
TRBD2,TRBJ2-3,-,TRBV4-3,CASSQGGGTDTQYF,TGCGCCAGCAGCCAAGGGGGGGGGACAGATACGCAGTATTTT
TRBD2,TRBJ2-3,-,TRBV7-3,CASSLRLAGTDTQYF,TGTGCCAGCAGCTTGAGACTAGCGGGCACAGATACGCAGTATTTT
-,TRBJ1-2,-,TRBV7-8,CASSQTLFAGGNYGYTF,TGTGCCAGCAGCCAAACGTTGTTTGCGGGGGGCAACTATGGCTACACCTTC
TRBD1,TRBJ1-1,-,TRBV7-2,CASSLEGQGAFEAFF,TGTGCCAGCAGCTTAGAGGGACAGGGTGCTTTTGAAGCTTTCTTT
TRBD2,TRBJ2-7,-,TRBV11-2,CASSSGLAGGGEQYF,TGTGCCAGCAGCTCGGGACTAGCGGGGGGAGGCGAGCAGTACTTC
TRBD2,TRBJ2-1,-,TRBV28,CASSPGREGRNEQFF,TGTGCCAGCAGCCCCGGGCGGGAGGGCCGCAATGAGCAGTTCTTC
TRBD1,TRBJ1-2,-,TRBV28,CASSLTGTGLSNGYTF,TGTGCCAGCAGTCTCACCGGGACAGGCTTGTCCAATGGCTACACCTTC
-,TRBJ1-2,-,TRBV4-3,CASSQDAGYYGYTF,TGCGCCAGCAGCCAAGATGCCGGGTACTATGGCTACACCTTC
TRBD2,TRBJ2-1,-,TRBV7-3,CASSPTGAGGDEQFF,TGTGCCAGCAGCCCCACGGGGGCGGGAGGGGATGAGCAGTTCTTC
TRBD1,TRBJ1-3,-,TRBV9,CASSVGDRGMRGNTIYF,TGTGCCAGCAGCGTAGGAGACAGGGGGATGAGAGGAAACACCATATATTTT
TRBD2,TRBJ2-1,-,TRBV5-1,CASSLVSPRGNEQFF,TGCGCCAGCAGCTTGGTGTCCCCGCGGGGGAATGAGCAGTTCTTC
-,TRBJ1-5,-,TRBV18,CASSSTVPGNQPQHF,TGTGCCAGCTCATCGACAGTACCTGGCAATCAGCCCCAGCATTTT
-,TRBJ1-2,-,TRBV3-1/TRBV3-2,CASSRSGGRWYGYTF,TGTGCCAGCAGCCGGTCGGGGGGGCGATGGTATGGCTACACCTTC
-,TRBJ2-5,-,TRBV11-3,CASSSPPLRTQYF,TGTGCCAGCAGCTCTCCCCCGCTGCGGACCCAGTACTTC
TRBD1,TRBJ2-2,-,TRBV4-3,CASSQVQGTGELFF,TGCGCCAGCAGCCAAGTACAGGGGACCGGGGAGCTGTTTTTT
TRBD1,TRBJ2-7,once,TRBV18,CASSPPGTGRTYEQYF,TGTGCCAGCTCACCACCTGGGACAGGCCGGACCTACGAGCAGTACTTC
-,TRBJ2-5,-,TRBV5-4,CASSFSSEETQYF,TGTGCCAGCAGCTTTTCGTCCGAAGAGACCCAGTACTTC
-,TRBJ1-1,many,TRBV28,CASSFEATSTEAFF,TGTGCCAGCAGTTTTGAAGCGACGAGCACTGAAGCTTTCTTT
TRBD1,TRBJ1-6,-,TRBV6-6,CASIFDRGLNSPLHF,TGTGCCAGCATTTTCGACAGGGGCCTTAATTCACCCCTCCACTTT
-,TRBJ2-2,-,TRBV7-9,CASRVQGINTGELFF,TGTGCCAGCAGGGTTCAGGGTATTAACACCGGGGAGCTGTTTTTT
-,TRBJ2-7,-,TRBV5-6,CASSLDMIYEQYF,TGTGCCAGCAGCCTTGACATGATCTACGAGCAGTACTTC
-,TRBJ1-4,-,TRBV28,CASRTDSTTNEKLFF,TGTGCCAGCAGGACCGACAGCACAACTAATGAAAAACTGTTTTTT
-,TRBJ2-2,-,TRBV30,CAWGPAGGRIYGELFF,TGTGCCTGGGGACCGGCTGGGGGGAGGATCTACGGGGAGCTGTTTTTT
-,TRBJ1-1,once,TRBV7-9,CASSPRRGNTEAFF,TGTGCCAGCAGCCCACGTCGCGGGAACACTGAAGCTTTCTTT
-,TRBJ2-7,few,TRBV5-6,CASSLLGDYEQYF,TGTGCCAGCAGCTTGCTAGGGGACTACGAGCAGTACTTC
TRBD1,TRBJ1-5,-,TRBV7-2,CASSFGDSTNQPQHF,TGTGCCAGCAGCTTTGGGGACAGCACAAATCAGCCCCAGCATTTT
-,TRBJ2-5,-,TRBV5-5,CASSSGLAQGETQYF,TGTGCCAGCAGCTCCGGGCTCGCCCAGGGGGAGACCCAGTACTTC
TRBD1,TRBJ1-4,-,TRBV28,CAAKGQGERRANEKLFF,TGTGCCGCCAAGGGGCAGGGGGAACGTCGAGCTAATGAAAAACTGTTTTTT
-,TRBJ2-1,-,TRBV6-2/TRBV6-3,CASSPRTRPQGIEQFF,TGTGCCAGCAGCCCCAGAACGAGGCCCCAGGGGATTGAGCAGTTCTTC
-,TRBJ2-3,-,TRBV28,CASSSPGRDTQYF,TGTGCCAGCAGTTCCCCAGGGCGAGATACGCAGTATTTT